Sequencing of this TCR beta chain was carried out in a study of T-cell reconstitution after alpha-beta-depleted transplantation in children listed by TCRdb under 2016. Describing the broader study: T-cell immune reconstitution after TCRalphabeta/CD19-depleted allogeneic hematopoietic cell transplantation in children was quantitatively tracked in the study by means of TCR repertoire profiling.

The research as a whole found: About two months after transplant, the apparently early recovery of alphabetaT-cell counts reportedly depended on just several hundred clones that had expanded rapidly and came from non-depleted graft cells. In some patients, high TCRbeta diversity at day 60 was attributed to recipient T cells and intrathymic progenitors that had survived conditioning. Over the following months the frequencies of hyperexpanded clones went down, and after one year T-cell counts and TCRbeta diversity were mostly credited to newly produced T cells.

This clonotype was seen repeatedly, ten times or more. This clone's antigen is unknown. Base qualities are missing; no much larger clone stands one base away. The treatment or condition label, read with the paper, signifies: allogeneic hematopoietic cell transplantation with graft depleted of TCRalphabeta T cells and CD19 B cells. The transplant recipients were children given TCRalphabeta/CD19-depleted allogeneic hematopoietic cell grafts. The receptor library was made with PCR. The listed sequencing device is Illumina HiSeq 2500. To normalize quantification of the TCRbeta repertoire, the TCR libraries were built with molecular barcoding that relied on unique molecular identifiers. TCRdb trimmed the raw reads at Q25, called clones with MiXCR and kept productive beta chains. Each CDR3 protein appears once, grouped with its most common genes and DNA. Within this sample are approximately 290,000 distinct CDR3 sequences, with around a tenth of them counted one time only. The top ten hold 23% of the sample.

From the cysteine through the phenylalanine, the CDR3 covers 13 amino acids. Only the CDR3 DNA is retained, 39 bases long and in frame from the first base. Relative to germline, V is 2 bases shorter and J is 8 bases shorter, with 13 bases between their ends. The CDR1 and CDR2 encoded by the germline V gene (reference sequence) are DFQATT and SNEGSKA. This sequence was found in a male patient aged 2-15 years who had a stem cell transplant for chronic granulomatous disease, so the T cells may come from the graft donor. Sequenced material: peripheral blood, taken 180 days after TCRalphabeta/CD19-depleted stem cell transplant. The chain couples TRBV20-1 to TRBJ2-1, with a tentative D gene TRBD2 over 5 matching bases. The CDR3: CSARKGLADEQFF. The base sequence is TGCAGTGCTAGAAAAGGCCTAGCCGATGAGCAGTTCTTC.